A single sample is the source of the 8 T cell receptor beta chains below, sequenced in a study of cytomegalovirus exposure and HLA in healthy donors. The PCR made use of 60 Vbeta and 13 Jbeta primers. Measured with immunoSEQ multiplex PCR; TCRdb has only the in-frame clones, and not every one. The sample carries 160,000 or so clones, under 90% recorded once. Sequenced sample: PBMCs. All receptors derive from a man between 25 and 39 years old in good health and CMV-seronegative.

This chain uses TRBV19 with TRBJ2-3; 11 bases agree with TRBD2. This CDR3 spans 18 amino acids. Trimming cost V 2 bases and J 5 bases; bases outside gene matches: 12. Germline-derived CDR1 and CDR2 are LNHDA and SQIVND (reference sequence). The CDR3 DNA reads TGTGCCAGTAGTATAAGGGGCCTAGCGGGGGGCGTTGGAGATACGCAGTATTTT. Amino acids: CASSIRGLAGGVGDTQYF.

Here the CDR3 reads CASSLGTVSYEQYF. The CDR3 bases are TGTGCCAGCAGCTTAGGGACAGTTTCCTACGAGCAGTACTTC. This chain connects TRBV11-2 to TRBJ2-7, with D tentatively TRBD1 (6 bases). The CDR3 is made up of 14 amino acids. The V gene lost 1 base and the J gene lost 1 base, with 8 bases spanning the gap. The V gene's germline CDR1 is SGHAT and CDR2 FQNNGV.

The rearrangement joins TRBV7-6 to TRBJ2-7; 9 positions match TRBD1. Per the germline V gene, CDR1 is SGHVS and CDR2 is FNYEAQ. CDR3 length: 16 amino acids. J gave up 5 bases and V 5 bases, and 13 bases lay outside the gene matches. CDR3 in DNA: TGTGCCAGCAGCCCTTACTTGACAGGGGGTAGAAACGAGCAGTACTTC. It translates to CASSPYLTGGRNEQYF.

The rearrangement links TRBV7-9 to TRBJ1-2, with no clear D. Germline V gives CDR1 SEHNR, CDR2 FQNEAQ (reference sequence). There are 14 residues in the CDR3. Trimming took 5 bases from V and 5 from J, leaving 15 bases between them. As DNA, the CDR3 is TGTGCCAGCAGCCCGATTCTCCGGGAATATGGCTACACCTTC. This sequence encodes CASSPILREYGYTF.

The chain's CDR3 is CAISVGGAGGRGTEAFF. CDR3 sequence (DNA): TGTGCCATCAGTGTTGGAGGGGCAGGGGGCAGGGGGACTGAAGCTTTCTTT. V usage is TRBV10-3 and J usage is TRBJ1-1; the match to TRBD1 covers 8 bases. V dropped 4 bases and J dropped 5; count of bases not matched to a gene: 15. The CDR3 runs to 17 residues. Germline CDR1 is ENHRY and CDR2 is SYGVKD.

This clone was recorded a few times. The DNA for the CDR3 is TGTGCCAGCAGAAAGGAGGGCTATGGCTACACCTTC. The encoded protein is CASRKEGYGYTF. The gene calls are TRBV6-5 and TRBJ1-2; D remains ambiguous. The CDR3 length is 12 residues. In germline, CDR1 is MNHEY, CDR2 SVGAGI. The V end lost 6 bases, the J end lost 4 bases, and 9 bases lay between the germline ends.

V and J are TRBV7-9 and TRBJ1-4; a possible D gene is TRBD1 (5 bases). Germline lookup yields CDR1 SEHNR and CDR2 FQNEAQ (reference sequence). The CDR3 has 16 amino acids. V gave up 6 bases and J gave up 0 bases, with 14 bases separating them. For the CDR3, the DNA is TGTGCCAGCAGATCCAGATCGGGGGCAACTAATGAAAAACTGTTTTTT. Its translation: CASRSRSGATNEKLFF.

This clone was seen a handful of times. This sequence joins TRBV29-1 and TRBJ2-7; the D gene is possibly TRBD1 (6 bases). The CDR3 is 17 amino acids. Germline-derived CDR1 and CDR2 are SQVTM and ANQGSEA. The V gene lost 4 bases and the J gene lost 4 bases, with 26 bases spanning the gap. In DNA form, the CDR3 reads TGCAGCGTTGGAGGGGGACAACTTGTCGGGGAAAAATACGAGCAGTACTTC. Protein product: CSVGGGQLVGEKYEQYF.